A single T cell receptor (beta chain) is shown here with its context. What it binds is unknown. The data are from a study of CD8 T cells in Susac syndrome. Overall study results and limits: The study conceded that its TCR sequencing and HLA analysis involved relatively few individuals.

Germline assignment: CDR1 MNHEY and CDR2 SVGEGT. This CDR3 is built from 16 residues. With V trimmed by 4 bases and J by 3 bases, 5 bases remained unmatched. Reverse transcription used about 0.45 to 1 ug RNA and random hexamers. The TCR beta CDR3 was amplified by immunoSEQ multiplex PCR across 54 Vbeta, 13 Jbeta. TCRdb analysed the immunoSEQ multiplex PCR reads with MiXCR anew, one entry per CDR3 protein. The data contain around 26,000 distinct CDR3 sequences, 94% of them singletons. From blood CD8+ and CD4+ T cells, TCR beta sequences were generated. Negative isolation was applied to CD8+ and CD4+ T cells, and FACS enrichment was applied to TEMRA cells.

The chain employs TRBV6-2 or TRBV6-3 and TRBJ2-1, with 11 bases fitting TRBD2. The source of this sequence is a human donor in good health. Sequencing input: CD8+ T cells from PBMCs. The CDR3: CASSFSGGAVYNEQFF. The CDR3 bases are TGTGCCAGCAGTTTTAGCGGGGGGGCAGTCTACAATGAGCAGTTCTTC.